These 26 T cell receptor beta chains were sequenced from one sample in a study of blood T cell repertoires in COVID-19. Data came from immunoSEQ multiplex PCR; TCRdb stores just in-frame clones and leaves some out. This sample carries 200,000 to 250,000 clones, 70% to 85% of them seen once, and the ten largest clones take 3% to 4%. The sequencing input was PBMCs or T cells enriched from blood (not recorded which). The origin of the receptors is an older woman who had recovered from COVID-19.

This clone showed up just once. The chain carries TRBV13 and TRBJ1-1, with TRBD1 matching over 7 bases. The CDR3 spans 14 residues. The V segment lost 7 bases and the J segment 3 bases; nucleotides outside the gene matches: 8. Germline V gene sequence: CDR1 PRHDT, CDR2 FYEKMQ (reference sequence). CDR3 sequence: CASNSDRADTEAFF. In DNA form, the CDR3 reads TGTGCCAGCAACTCAGACAGGGCGGACACTGAAGCTTTCTTT.

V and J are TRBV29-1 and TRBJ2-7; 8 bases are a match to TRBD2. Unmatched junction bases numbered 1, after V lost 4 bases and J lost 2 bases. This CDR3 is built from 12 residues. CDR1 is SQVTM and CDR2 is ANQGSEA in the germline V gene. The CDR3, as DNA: TGCAGCGTTGGACTAGCGCCCTACGAGCAGTACTTC. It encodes CSVGLAPYEQYF.

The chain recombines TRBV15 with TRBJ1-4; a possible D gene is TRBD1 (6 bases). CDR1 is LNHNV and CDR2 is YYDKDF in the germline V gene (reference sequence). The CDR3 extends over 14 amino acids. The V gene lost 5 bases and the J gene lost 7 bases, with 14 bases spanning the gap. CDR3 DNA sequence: TGTGCCACCAGCTCTCAGGGGAGTATTGAAAAACTGTTTTTT. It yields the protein CATSSQGSIEKLFF.

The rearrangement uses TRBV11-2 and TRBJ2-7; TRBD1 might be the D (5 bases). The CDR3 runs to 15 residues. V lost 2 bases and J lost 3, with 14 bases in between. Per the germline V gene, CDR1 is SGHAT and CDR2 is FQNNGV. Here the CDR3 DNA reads TGTGCCAGCAGCTTAATGCAGGGATGGATCTACGAGCAGTACTTC. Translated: CASSLMQGWIYEQYF. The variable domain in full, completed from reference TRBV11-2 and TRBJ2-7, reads EAGVAQSPRYKIIEKRQSVAFWCNPISGHATLYWYQQILGQGPKLLIQFQNNGVVDDSQLPKDRFSAERLKGVDSTLKIQPAKLEDSAVYLCASSLMQGWIYEQYFGPGTRLTVT.

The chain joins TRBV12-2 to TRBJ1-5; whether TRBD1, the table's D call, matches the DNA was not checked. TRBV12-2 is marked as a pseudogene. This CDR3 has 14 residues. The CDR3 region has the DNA TGTGCAAGTCGCTTACAATCAAGCAATCAGCCCCAGCATTTT. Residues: CASRLQSSNQPQHF.

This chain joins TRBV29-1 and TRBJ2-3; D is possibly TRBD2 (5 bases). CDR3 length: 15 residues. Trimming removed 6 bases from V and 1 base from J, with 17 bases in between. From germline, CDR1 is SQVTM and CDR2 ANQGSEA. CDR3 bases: TGCAGCGTCCCCCCTGCCGGGGTGGGCACAGATACGCAGTATTTT. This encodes CSVPPAGVGTDTQYF.

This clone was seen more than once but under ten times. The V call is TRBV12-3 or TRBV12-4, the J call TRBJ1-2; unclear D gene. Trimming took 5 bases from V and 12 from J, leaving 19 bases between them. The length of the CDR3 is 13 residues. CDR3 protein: CASSPREDGGDTF. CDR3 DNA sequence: TGTGCCAGCAGTCCACGGGAGGACGGCGGGGACACCTTC.

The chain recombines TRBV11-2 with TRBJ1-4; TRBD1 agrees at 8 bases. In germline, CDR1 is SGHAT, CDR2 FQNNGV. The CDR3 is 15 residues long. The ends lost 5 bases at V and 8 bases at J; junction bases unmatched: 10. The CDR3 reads CASSPLRGQGEKLFF. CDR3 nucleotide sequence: TGTGCCAGCAGCCCGCTCAGGGGGCAAGGGGAAAAACTGTTTTTT.

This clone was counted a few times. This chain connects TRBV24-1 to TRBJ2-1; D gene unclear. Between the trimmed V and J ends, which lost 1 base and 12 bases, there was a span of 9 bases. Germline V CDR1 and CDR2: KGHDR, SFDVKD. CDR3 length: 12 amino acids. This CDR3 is CATSDFGLRQFF. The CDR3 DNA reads TGTGCCACCAGTGATTTTGGCCTTCGGCAGTTCTTC.

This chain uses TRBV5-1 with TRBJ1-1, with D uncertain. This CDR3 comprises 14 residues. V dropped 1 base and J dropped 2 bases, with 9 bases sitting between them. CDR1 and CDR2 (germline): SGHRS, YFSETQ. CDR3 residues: CASSLQQPNTEAFF. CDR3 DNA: TGCGCCAGCAGCTTGCAACAGCCAAACACTGAAGCTTTCTTT. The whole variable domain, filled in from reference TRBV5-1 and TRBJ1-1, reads KAGVTQTPRYLIKTRGQQVTLSCSPISGHRSVSWYQQTPGQGLQFLFEYFSETQRNKGNFPGRFSGRQFSNSRSEMNVSTLELGDSALYLCASSLQQPNTEAFFGQGTRLTVV.

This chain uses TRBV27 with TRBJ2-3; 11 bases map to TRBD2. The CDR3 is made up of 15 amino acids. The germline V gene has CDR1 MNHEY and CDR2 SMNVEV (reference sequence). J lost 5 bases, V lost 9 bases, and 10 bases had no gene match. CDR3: CASTFLAGGKDTQYF. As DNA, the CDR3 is TGTGCCAGTACGTTCCTAGCGGGGGGTAAAGATACGCAGTATTTT.

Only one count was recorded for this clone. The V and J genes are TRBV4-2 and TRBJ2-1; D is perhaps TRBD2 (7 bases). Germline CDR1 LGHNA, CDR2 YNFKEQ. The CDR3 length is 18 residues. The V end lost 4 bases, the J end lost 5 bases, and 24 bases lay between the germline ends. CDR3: CASSPFGRGPDKHNEQFF. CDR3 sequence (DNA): TGTGCCAGCAGCCCATTTGGGCGGGGGCCCGATAAGCACAATGAGCAGTTCTTC.

The CDR3 sequence: CASSPPGQGPSRYF. DNA for the CDR3: TGTGCCAGCAGCCCTCCGGGACAGGGCCCTTCGAGGTACTTC. The chain carries TRBV5-5 and TRBJ2-5; 9 nucleotides match TRBD1. J gave up 13 bases and V 4 bases, and 14 bases lay outside the gene matches. The CDR3 totals 14 residues. The germline V gene encodes CDR1 SGHKS and CDR2 YYEKEE (reference sequence).

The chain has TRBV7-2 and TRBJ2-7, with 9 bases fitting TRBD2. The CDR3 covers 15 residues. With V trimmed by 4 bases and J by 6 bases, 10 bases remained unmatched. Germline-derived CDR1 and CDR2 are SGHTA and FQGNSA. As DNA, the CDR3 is TGTGCCAGCAGCTCACTTAGCGGGAGAAAAGGCGAGCAGTACTTC. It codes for CASSSLSGRKGEQYF. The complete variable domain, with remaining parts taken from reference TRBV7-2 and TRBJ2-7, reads GAGVSQSPSNKVTEKGKDVELRCDPISGHTALYWYRQSLGQGLEFLIYFQGNSAPDKSGLPSDRFSAERTGGSVSTLTIQRTQQEDSAVYLCASSSLSGRKGEQYFGPGTRLTVT.

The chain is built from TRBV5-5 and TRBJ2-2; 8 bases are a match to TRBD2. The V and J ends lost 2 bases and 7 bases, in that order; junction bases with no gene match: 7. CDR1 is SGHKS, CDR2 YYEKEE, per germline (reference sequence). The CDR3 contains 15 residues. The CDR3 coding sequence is TGTGCCAGCAGCTTTACGGGGGGGCCGCACGGGGAGCTGTTTTTT. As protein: CASSFTGGPHGELFF.

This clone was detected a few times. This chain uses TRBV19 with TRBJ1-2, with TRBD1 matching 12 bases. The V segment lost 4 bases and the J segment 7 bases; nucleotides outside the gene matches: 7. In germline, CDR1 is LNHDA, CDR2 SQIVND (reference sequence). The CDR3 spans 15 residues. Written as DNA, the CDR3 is TGTGCCAGTAGTACATGGCCGGGACAGGGGGCTGGCTACACCTTC. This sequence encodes CASSTWPGQGAGYTF.

The CDR3 DNA is TGCAGCGTTGAAACGGCCTACGAGCAGTACTTC. Translating it yields CSVETAYEQYF. J is TRBJ2-7 and V is TRBV29-1, with D uncertain. The length of the CDR3 is 11 residues. Germline CDR1 and CDR2: SQVTM and ANQGSEA. V lost 2 bases, J lost 2 bases, and 4 bases lay in between.

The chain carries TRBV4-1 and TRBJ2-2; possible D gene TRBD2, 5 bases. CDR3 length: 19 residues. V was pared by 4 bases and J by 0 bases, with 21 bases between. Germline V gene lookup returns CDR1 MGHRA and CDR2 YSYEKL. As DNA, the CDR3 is TGCGCCAGCAGCCTCTCTCTTGGTGGAGCGGCCGCGAACACCGGGGAGCTGTTTTTT. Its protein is CASSLSLGGAAANTGELFF.

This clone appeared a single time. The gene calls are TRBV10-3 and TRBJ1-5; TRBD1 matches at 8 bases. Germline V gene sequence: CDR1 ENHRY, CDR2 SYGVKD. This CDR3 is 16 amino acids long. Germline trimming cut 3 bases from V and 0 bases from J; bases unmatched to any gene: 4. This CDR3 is CAISEPDRDSNQPQHF. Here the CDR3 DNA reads TGTGCCATCAGTGAACCGGACAGGGATAGCAATCAGCCCCAGCATTTT.

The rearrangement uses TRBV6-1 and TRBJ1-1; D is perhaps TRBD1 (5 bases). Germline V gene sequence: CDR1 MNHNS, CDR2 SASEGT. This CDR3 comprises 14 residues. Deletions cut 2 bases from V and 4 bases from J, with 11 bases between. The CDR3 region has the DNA TGTGCCAGCAGTGAAATTAGGGGAGGCACTGAAGCTTTCTTT. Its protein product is CASSEIRGGTEAFF.

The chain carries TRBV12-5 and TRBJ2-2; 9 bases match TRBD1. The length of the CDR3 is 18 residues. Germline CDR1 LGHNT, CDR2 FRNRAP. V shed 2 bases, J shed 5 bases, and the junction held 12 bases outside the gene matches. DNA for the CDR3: TGTGCTAGTGGTTTGCTGGAAACAGGGGGCGGAGGGACCGGGGAGCTGTTTTTT. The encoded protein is CASGLLETGGGGTGELFF.

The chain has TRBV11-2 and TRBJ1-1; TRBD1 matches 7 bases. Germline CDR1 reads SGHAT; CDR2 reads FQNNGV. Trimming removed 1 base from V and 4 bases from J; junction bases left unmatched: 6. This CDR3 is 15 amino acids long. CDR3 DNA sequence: TGTGCCAGCAGCTTAGTCCCAGGGGGAGTCACTGAAGCTTTCTTT. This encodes CASSLVPGGVTEAFF.

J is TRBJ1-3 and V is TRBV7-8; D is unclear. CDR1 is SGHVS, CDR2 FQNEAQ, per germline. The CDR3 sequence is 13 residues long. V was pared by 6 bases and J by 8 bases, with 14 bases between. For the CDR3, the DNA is TGTGCCAGCAGTACCGACCCCCAGGACACCATATATTTT. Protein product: CASSTDPQDTIYF. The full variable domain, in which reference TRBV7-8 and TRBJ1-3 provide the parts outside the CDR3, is GAGVSQSPRYKVAKRGQDVALRCDPISGHVSLFWYQQALGQGPEFLTYFQNEAQLDKSGLPSDRFFAERPEGSVSTLKIQRTQQEDSAVYLCASSTDPQDTIYFGEGSWLTVV.

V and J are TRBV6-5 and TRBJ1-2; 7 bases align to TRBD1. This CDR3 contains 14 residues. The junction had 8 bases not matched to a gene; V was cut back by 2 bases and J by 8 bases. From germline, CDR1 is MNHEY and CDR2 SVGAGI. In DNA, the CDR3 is TGTGCCAGCAGTTACGGACAGGACTCCCCAGGCTACACCTTC. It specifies CASSYGQDSPGYTF.

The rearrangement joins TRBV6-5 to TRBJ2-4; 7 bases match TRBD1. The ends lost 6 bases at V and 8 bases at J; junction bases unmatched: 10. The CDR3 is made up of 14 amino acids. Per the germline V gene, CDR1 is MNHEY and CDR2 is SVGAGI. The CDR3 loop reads CASSQRGPGDIQYF. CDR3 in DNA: TGTGCCAGCAGCCAAAGGGGGCCCGGGGACATTCAGTACTTC.

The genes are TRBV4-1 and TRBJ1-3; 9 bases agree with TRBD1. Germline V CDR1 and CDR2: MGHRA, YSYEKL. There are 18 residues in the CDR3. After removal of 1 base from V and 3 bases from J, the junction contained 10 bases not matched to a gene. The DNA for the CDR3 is TGCGCCAGCAGCCAAGCCTTCCCGGGACAGGGTTTTGGAAACACCATATATTTT. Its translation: CASSQAFPGQGFGNTIYF.